This note documents a single T cell receptor (beta chain) sequence. Its antigen has not been determined. It has no much larger one-base neighbor in the sample; base qualities were not kept. The source of the sample is a study of blood T cell repertoires in COVID-19 (dated by TCRdb to 2018 to 2021). For the wider study: The collaborator samples originated in the United States, Italy and Spain and spanned the acute and convalescent phases of COVID-19. The prospective study material was composed of cDNA or gDNA derived from T cells, B-cell-depleted T cells, or PBMCs. Subjects who had been exposed to COVID-19, were actively infected with it, or had recovered from it provided the deeply sampled blood TCRbeta repertoires that made up the dataset. The repertoires were released in a freely available public database meant as a resource for research on the immune response to SARS-CoV-2. Samples were obtained from the ongoing ImmuneRACE study (first 160 participants) and from over 1,000 subjects provided by 6 global collaborators. Nearly every sample came with metadata listing a de-identified subject ID, COVID-19 status, age in years and sex. HLA class I and class II types, where available, came from metadata supplied by the sample provider rather than from assay-based typing. General conclusions and limits of the study: How much clinical and demographic metadata was included differed by source and by participant, and the metadata was provided uncurated.

TCRbeta CDR3 regions were amplified from genomic DNA by means of the immunoSEQ Assay, a bias-controlled multiplex PCR. Turning to the authors' computational methods: The number of nucleated cells in each sample was estimated from the amplification of reference gene primers within the assay. To quantify the absolute abundance of each unique TCRbeta CDR3 rearrangement, sequence reads were collapsed and filtered. For each sample, productive Simpson clonality was calculated by taking the square root of Simpson's diversity index across productive rearrangements. In its TCRdb copy, this immuneACCESS table keeps in-frame sequences only and misses some clones. Where compared with another copy, unresolved V genes explain less than half of these, and the others have no known cause. The DNA was the basis for D and trimming; V, J and clone size are from that table. The sample profile shows about 150,000 clones; 84% of them were found once. The ten most abundant clones make up just over 9.5% of the sample.

Each collaborating institution followed its own protocols to collect whole blood in K2EDTA tubes. For TCRbeta analysis, collaborators shipped samples in one of three forms: frozen whole blood, isolated PBMCs, or DNA extracted from either of those sample types. The CDR3 goes from the cysteine to the phenylalanine over 13 residues. CDR3 DNA only is kept here, 39 bases in frame from base 1. Sequences MNHNS (CDR1) and SASEGT (CDR2) are obtained from the germline V gene. Trimming takes 1 base from V and 7 bases from J, and the germline ends sit 8 bases apart. Recombination joined TRBV6-1 with TRBJ1-5; the D gene cannot be resolved reliably. This TCR was sampled from a woman between 45 and 65 years old with acute or convalescent COVID-19. The sample comprised peripheral blood. The CDR3 region: CASSEVSGQPQHF. At the DNA level, the sequence is TGTGCCAGCAGTGAAGTAAGCGGGCAGCCCCAGCATTTT.